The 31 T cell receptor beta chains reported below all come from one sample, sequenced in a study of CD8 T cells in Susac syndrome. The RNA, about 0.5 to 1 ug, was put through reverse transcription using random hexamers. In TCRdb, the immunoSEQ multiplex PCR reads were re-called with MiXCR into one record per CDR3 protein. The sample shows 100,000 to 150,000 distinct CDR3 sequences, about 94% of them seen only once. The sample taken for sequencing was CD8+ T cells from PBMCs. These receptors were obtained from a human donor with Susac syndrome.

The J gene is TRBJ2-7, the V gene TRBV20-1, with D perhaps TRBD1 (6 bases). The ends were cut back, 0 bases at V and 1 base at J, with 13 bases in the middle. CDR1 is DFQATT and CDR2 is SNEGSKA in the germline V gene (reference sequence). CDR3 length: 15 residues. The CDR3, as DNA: TGCAGTGCTAGAGATAGGAACAGGGCATCCTACGAGCAGTACTTC. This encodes CSARDRNRASYEQYF.

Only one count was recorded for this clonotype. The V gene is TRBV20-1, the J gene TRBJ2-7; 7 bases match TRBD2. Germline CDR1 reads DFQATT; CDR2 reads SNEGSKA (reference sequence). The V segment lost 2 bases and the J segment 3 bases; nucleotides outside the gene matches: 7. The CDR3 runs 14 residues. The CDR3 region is CSARNPLADYEQYF. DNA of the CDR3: TGCAGTGCTAGAAACCCTCTAGCGGACTACGAGCAGTACTTC.

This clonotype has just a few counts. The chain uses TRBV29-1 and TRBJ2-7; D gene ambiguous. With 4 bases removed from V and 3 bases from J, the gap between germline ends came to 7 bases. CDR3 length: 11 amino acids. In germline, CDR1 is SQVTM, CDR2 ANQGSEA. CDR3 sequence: CSVGQDYEQYF. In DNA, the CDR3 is TGCAGCGTTGGTCAGGACTACGAGCAGTACTTC.

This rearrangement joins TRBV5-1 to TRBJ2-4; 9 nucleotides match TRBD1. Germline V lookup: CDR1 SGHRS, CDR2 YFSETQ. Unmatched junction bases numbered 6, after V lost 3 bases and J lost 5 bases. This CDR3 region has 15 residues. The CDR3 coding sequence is TGCGCCAGCAGCTCTACAGGGGGCCCCGAAAACATTCAGTACTTC. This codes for CASSSTGGPENIQYF.

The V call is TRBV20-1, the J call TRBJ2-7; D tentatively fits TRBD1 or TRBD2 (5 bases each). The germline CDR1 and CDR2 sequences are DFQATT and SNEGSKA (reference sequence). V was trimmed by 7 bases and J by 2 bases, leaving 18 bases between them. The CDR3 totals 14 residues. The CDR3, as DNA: TGCAGTGTCAGCTCTGGCAGGGACCCCTACGAGCAGTACTTC. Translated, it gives CSVSSGRDPYEQYF.

The CDR3 sequence: CASSPGDGGADTQYF. For the CDR3, the DNA is TGTGCCAGCAGCCCGGGGGACGGGGGGGCGGATACGCAGTATTTT. This chain uses TRBV3-1 with TRBJ2-3, with 8 bases lining up with TRBD2. Losses at the gene ends were 4 bases for V and 6 bases for J; bases not matched to a gene: 9. Germline CDR1 LGHDT, CDR2 YNNKEL (reference sequence). The CDR3 is 15 amino acids.

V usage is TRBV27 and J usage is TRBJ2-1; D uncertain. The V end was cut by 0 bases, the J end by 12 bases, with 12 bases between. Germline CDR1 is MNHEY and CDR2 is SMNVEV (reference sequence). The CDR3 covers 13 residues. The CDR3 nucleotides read TGTGCCAGCAGTTTATCTCTGGGTTCGGGGCAGTTCTTC. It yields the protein CASSLSLGSGQFF.

This CDR3 reads CSAKGLAGGFSYEQYF. CDR3 nucleotides: TGCAGTGCTAAGGGACTAGCGGGGGGGTTCTCCTACGAGCAGTACTTC. The V call is TRBV20-1, the J call TRBJ2-7; the match to TRBD2 covers 16 bases. The CDR3 is 16 residues long. The germline V gene encodes CDR1 DFQATT and CDR2 SNEGSKA (reference sequence). Losses at the gene ends were 4 bases for V and 0 bases for J; bases not matched to a gene: 3.

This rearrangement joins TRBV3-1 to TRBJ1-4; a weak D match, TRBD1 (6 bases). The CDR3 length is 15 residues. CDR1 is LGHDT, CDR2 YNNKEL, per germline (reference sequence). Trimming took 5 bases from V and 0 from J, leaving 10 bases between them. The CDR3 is CASSGGWATNEKLFF. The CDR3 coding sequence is TGTGCCAGCAGCGGGGGCTGGGCAACTAATGAAAAACTGTTTTTT.

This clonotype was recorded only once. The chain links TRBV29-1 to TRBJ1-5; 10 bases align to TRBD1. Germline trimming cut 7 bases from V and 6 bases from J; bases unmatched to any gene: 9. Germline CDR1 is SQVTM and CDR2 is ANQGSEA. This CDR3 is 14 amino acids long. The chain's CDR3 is CSALTGGAGQPQHF. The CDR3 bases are TGCAGCGCCCTGACAGGGGGCGCGGGTCAGCCCCAGCATTTT.

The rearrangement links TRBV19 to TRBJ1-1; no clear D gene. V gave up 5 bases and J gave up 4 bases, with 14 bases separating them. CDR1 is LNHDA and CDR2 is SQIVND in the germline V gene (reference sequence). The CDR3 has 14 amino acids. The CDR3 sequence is CASSLTGVATEAFF. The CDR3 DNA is TGTGCCAGTAGTCTTACGGGTGTTGCCACTGAAGCTTTCTTT.

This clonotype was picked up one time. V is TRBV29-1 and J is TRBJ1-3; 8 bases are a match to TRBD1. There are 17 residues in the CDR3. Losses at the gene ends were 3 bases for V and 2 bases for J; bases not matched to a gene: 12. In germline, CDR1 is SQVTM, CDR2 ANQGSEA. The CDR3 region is CSVERGDRGSPGNTIYF. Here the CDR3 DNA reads TGCAGCGTTGAGAGGGGTGACAGGGGCAGCCCTGGAAACACCATATATTTT.

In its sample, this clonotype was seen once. CDR3 sequence (DNA): TGCAGCGTTAGTAGGGGGCAGGGCTACACCTTC. It codes for CSVSRGQGYTF. The chain couples TRBV29-1 to TRBJ1-2, with 7 bases matching TRBD1. Germline V gives CDR1 SQVTM, CDR2 ANQGSEA. The CDR3 is 11 residues long. V was pared by 5 bases and J by 8 bases, with 5 bases of the junction left unmatched.

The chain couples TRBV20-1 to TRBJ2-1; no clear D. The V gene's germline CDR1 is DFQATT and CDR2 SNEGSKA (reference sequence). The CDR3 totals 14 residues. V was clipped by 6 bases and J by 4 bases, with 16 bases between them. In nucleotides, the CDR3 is TGCAGTGCCCAACCCGACCCAACTTACAATGAGCAGTTCTTC. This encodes CSAQPDPTYNEQFF.

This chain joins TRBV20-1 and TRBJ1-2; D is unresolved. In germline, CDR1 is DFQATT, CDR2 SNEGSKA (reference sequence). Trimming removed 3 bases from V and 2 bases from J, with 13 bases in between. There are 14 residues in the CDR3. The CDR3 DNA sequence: TGCAGTGCTAGGGACCGGGCCTTCAACTATGGCTACACCTTC. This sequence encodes CSARDRAFNYGYTF.

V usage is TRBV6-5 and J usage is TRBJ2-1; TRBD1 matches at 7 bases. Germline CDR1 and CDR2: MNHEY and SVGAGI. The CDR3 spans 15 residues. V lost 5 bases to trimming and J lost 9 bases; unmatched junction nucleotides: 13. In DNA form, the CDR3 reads TGTGCCAGCAGTCAACAGGGGACATCACTAGGTGAGCAGTTCTTC. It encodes CASSQQGTSLGEQFF.

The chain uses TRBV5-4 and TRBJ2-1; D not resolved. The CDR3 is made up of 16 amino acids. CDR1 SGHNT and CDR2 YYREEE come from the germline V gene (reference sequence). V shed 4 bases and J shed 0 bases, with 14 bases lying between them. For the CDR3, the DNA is TGTGCCAGCAGCACCGATTTTGGACGCTCCTACAATGAGCAGTTCTTC. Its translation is CASSTDFGRSYNEQFF.

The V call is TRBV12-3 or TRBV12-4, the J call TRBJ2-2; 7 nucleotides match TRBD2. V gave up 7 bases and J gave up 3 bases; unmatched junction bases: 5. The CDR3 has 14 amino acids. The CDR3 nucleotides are TGTGCCAGCACAAGCGGGGCCCACACCGGGGAGCTGTTTTTT. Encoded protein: CASTSGAHTGELFF.

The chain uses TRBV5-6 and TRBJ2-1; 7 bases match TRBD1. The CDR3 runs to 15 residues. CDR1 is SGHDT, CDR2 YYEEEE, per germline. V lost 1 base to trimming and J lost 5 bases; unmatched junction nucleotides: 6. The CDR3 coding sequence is TGTGCCAGCAGCTTGTCCCCGACAGGGAACAATGAGCAGTTCTTC. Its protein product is CASSLSPTGNNEQFF.

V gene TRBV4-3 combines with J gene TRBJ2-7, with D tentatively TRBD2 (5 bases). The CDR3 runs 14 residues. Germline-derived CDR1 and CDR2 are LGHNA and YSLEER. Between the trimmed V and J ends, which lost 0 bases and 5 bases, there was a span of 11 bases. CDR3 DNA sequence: TGCGCCAGCAGCCAAGATCAGCGGAGCGACGAGCAGTACTTC. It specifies CASSQDQRSDEQYF.

CDR3 protein: CASSVGTGVGGYTF. Written as DNA, the CDR3 is TGTGCCAGCAGCGTAGGGACAGGGGTAGGTGGCTACACCTTC. V and J are TRBV9 and TRBJ1-2; 9 nucleotides align to TRBD1. V shed 0 bases, J shed 7 bases, and the junction held 4 bases outside the gene matches. The CDR3 sequence is 14 residues long. Germline V CDR1 and CDR2: SGDLS, YYNGEE.

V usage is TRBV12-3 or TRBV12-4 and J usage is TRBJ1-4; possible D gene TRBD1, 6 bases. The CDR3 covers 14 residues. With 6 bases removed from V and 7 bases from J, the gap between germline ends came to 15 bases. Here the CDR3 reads CASRSSGEGEKLFF. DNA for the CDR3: TGTGCCAGCAGGTCCTCAGGGGAGGGTGAAAAACTGTTTTTT.

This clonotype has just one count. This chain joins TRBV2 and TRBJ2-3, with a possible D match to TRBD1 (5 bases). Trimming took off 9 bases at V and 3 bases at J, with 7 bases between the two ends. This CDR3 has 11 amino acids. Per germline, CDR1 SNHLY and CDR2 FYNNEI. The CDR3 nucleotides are TGTGCCAGGGGGCGGACAGATACGCAGTATTTT. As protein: CARGRTDTQYF.

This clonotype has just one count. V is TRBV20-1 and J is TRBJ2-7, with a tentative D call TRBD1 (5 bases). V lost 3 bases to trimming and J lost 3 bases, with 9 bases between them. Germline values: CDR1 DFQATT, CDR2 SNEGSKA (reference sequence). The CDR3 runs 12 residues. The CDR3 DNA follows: TGCAGTGCTAGTAGTAGGGGCTACGAGCAGTACTTC. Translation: CSASSRGYEQYF.

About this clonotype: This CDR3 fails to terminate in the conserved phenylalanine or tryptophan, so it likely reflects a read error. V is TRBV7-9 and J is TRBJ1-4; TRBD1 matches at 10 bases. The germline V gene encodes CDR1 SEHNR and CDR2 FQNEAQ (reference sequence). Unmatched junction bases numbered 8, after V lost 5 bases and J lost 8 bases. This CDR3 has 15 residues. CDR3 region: CASSPSGTGEEKLFS. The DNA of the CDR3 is TGTGCCAGCAGCCCTTCGGGGACAGGGGAGGAAAAACTGTTTTCT.

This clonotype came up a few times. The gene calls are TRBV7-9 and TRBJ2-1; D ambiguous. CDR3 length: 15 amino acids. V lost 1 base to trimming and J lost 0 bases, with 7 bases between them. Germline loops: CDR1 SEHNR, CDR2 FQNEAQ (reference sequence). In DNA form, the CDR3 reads TGTGCCAGCAGCTTAGTTCTGGGCTCCTACAATGAGCAGTTCTTC. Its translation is CASSLVLGSYNEQFF.

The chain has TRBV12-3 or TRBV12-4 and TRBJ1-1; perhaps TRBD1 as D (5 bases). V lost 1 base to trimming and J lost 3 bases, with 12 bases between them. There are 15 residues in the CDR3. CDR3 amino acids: CASSLVSGTDTEAFF. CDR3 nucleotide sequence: TGTGCCAGCAGTTTAGTCTCCGGGACGGACACTGAAGCTTTCTTT.

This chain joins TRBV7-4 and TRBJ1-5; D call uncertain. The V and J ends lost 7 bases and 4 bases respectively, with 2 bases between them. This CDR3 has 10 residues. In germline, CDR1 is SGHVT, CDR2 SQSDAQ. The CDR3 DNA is TGTGCCAGCACGAATCAGCCCCAGCATTTT. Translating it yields CASTNQPQHF.

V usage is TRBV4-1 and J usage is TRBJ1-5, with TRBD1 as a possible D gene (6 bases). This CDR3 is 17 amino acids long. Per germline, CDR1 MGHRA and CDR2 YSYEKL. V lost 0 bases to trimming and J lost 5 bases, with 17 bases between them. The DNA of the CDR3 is TGCGCCAGCAGCCAAGATGGGATATCGAGGGGGGATCAGCCCCAGCATTTT. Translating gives CASSQDGISRGDQPQHF.

This chain's CDR3 is CASSQVGLASGEQFF. CDR3 coding DNA: TGTGCCAGCAGCCAAGTGGGACTAGCGAGTGGGGAGCAGTTCTTC. The V call is TRBV7-9, the J call TRBJ2-1; 10 bases are shared with TRBD2. Germline CDR1 is SEHNR and CDR2 is FQNEAQ (reference sequence). V lost 5 bases and J lost 10; bases outside the gene matches: 11. CDR3 size: 15 residues.

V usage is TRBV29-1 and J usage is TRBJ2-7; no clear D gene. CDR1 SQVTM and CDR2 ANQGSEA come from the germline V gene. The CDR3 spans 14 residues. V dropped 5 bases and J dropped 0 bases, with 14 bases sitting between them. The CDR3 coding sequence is TGCAGCGTTTTACTTGGGTCGAGCTCCTACGAGCAGTACTTC. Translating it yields CSVLLGSSSYEQYF.